This TCR beta chain comes out of a study of T-cell memory formation after mild COVID-19. Study information: TCR clusters mostly belonged to single donors.

A 5'RACE reaction primed in the constant segment made cDNA libraries of TCR alpha and TCR beta, and these carried sample barcodes and UMIs. TCRdb re-called the 5' RACE reads with MiXCR, one entry per CDR3 protein. The table lists roughly 320,000 distinct CDR3 sequences, 28% of them singletons, with roughly 12% in the top ten. This clonotype has more than one count but fewer than ten. The antigen remains unidentified. Findings and caveats of the study: Most CD4+ clones that shrank were in CM and EM, while CD8+ ones turned up in EMRA. Clones from the second wave (peaking day 37) had unconfirmed SARS-CoV-2 specificity.

The CDR3 is 14 residues long. V was clipped by 4 bases and J by 2 bases, with 8 bases between them. CDR1 MGHRA and CDR2 YSYEKL come from the germline V gene. The material sequenced was PBMCs or a T cell subset sorted from them (not recorded which). This receptor was taken from an adult woman who had mild COVID-19 (a few samples of this study predate the infection). Cell type and time point are not known. This rearrangement joins TRBV4-1 to TRBJ2-2; D gene uncertain. The CDR3 DNA reads TGCGCCAGCAGCCGGGGTCCTAACACCGGGGAGCTGTTTTTT. Residues: CASSRGPNTGELFF.